This is a list of T cell receptor beta chains from one sample in a study of shared clonotypes between healthy human individuals. Repertoires were generated with immunoSEQ multiplex PCR, while TCRdb's copy carries only in-frame clones and drops some. Among about 2.4 million clones, approximately 93% were seen once, and the ten largest hold 0.35% to 0.45%. Sequenced input: naive CD4+ T cells from PBMCs. Every receptor here comes from a young man in good health. Some clones in this sample may be carry-over from other donors' samples. Both conserved end residues are part of each CDR3. A D gene is named only where the DNA matches it firmly. Size values are once, few and many counts, or a class for expanded clones, and some rows have none.

d_call j_call clone_size v_call cdr3_length cdr3_aa cdr3_nt
NA TRBJ2-1 NA TRBV18 18 CASSPLRAGPPGSDEQFF TGTGCCAGCTCACCACTCAGGGCAGGACCTCCGGGGTCCGATGAGCAGTTCTTC
NA TRBJ1-2 NA TRBV7-2 14 CASSLESGDYGYTF TGTGCCAGCAGCTTAGAATCAGGGGACTATGGCTACACCTTC
NA TRBJ2-2 NA TRBV19 14 CASRNMANTGELFF TGTGCCAGCCGGAACATGGCAAACACCGGGGAGCTGTTTTTT
NA TRBJ2-1 NA TRBV28 13 CASSLGAENEQFF TGTGCCAGCAGTTTAGGGGCTGAGAATGAGCAGTTCTTC
NA TRBJ2-2 NA TRBV7-8 16 CASSFLGGERTGELFF TGTGCCAGCAGCTTTCTCGGGGGAGAAAGAACCGGGGAGCTGTTTTTT
NA TRBJ2-2 NA TRBV18 13 CASSPRNTGELFF TGTGCCAGCTCACCACGGAACACCGGGGAGCTGTTTTTT
TRBD1 TRBJ2-7 NA TRBV29-1 14 CSVAETGGYYEQYF TGCAGCGTTGCCGAGACAGGGGGTTACTACGAGCAGTACTTC
TRBD1 TRBJ1-5 NA TRBV15 15 CATSRDRTGVQPQHF TGTGCCACCAGCAGAGACCGGACAGGGGTTCAGCCCCAGCATTTT
NA TRBJ2-7 NA TRBV18 16 CASSPSVGSSGYEQYF TGTGCCAGCTCACCGAGTGTCGGGAGTAGTGGCTACGAGCAGTACTTC
TRBD2 TRBJ2-7 NA TRBV10-3 15 CAISKGTSGTHEQYF TGTGCCATCAGTAAAGGGACTAGCGGGACCCACGAGCAGTACTTC
NA TRBJ2-3 NA TRBV6-5 13 CASSYGTGAPQYF TGTGCCAGCAGTTACGGTACGGGAGCCCCGCAGTATTTT
TRBD1 TRBJ1-2 NA TRBV6-5 13 CASSPTGGAGYTF TGTGCCAGCAGCCCCACAGGGGGCGCTGGCTACACCTTC
TRBD1 TRBJ2-4 once TRBV5-1 16 CASSSFPTGQGNIQYF TGCGCCAGCTCCTCCTTCCCAACGGGACAGGGGAACATTCAGTACTTC
TRBD2 TRBJ2-1 once TRBV5-1 17 CASSVLGQAGGGNEQFF TGCGCCAGCAGCGTTCTTGGACAAGCGGGAGGGGGCAATGAGCAGTTCTTC
TRBD1 TRBJ2-5 NA TRBV10-3 15 CAISGRTGGAETQYF TGTGCCATCAGCGGAAGGACAGGGGGTGCAGAGACCCAGTACTTC
TRBD1 TRBJ1-1 NA TRBV7-2 13 CASSMNRGAEAFF TGTGCCAGCAGCATGAACAGGGGCGCTGAAGCTTTCTTT
NA TRBJ1-1 few TRBV19 13 CASSSRGNTEAFF TGTGCCAGTAGTAGCCGGGGGAACACTGAAGCTTTCTTT
TRBD1 TRBJ2-3 once TRBV9 15 CASSRPGQGWNTQYF TGTGCCAGCAGCCGACCGGGACAGGGCTGGAATACGCAGTATTTT
TRBD2 TRBJ2-7 NA TRBV11-2 16 CASSAISGTSGKEQYF TGTGCCAGCAGCGCGATAAGCGGGACTAGCGGGAAGGAGCAGTACTTC
NA TRBJ2-1 NA TRBV2 14 CASSSRQSYNEQFF TGTGCCAGCTCATCACGGCAGTCCTACAATGAGCAGTTCTTC
NA TRBJ1-1 NA TRBV19 14 CASSELAGHTEAFF TGTGCCAGTAGTGAGTTGGCAGGACACACTGAAGCTTTCTTT
NA TRBJ1-5 NA TRBV25-1 14 CASTGDEGPRVFIF TGTGCCAGCACTGGTGATGAGGGGCCAAGGGTTTTTATTTTT
NA TRBJ2-2 NA TRBV5-4 15 CASSTKKSLTGELFF TGTGCCAGCAGTACTAAAAAGTCTTTGACCGGGGAGCTGTTTTTT
NA TRBJ1-2 NA TRBV10-3 13 CAISERTGYGYTF TGTGCCATCAGTGAGCGGACCGGCTATGGCTACACCTTC
NA TRBJ1-1 few TRBV5-1 13 CASSYNGGTEAFF TGCGCCAGCAGCTATAACGGCGGCACTGAAGCTTTCTTT
NA TRBJ1-2 once TRBV10-3 14 CATDRGVSNYGYTF TGTGCCACCGACCGGGGGGTATCTAACTATGGCTACACCTTC
NA TRBJ2-1 NA TRBV2 13 CASSIGLVGEQFF TGTGCCAGCAGTATCGGCCTAGTCGGTGAGCAGTTCTTC